One T cell receptor (beta chain) is described in this entry. Patients with autoimmune history or systemic immunosuppression were excluded. V shed 5 bases and J 2 bases; nucleotides not matched to a gene: 5. The CDR3 loop spans 15 amino acids. Per germline, CDR1 MNHEY and CDR2 SVGAGI. This entry is derived from a study of OX40 agonist ivuxolimab in advanced cancers. In the study overall: While on treatment, patients had intravenous ivuxolimab at 0.01 to 10 mg/kg every 2 weeks. The study reported partial responses in three patients: one hepatocellular carcinoma, two cutaneous melanoma.

The protocol was immunoSEQ multiplex PCR, while the TCRdb copy is restricted to in-frame clones and leaves out a portion. This sample has tens of thousands of clones, with about 88% found just once. The sequences come from CD4+ or CD8+ T cells sorted from blood, collected in a trial of the OX40 agonist ivuxolimab. The chain employs TRBV6-5 and TRBJ2-7, with 11 bases fitting TRBD2. The TCR sequence derives from an adult with an advanced solid tumor such as melanoma, head and neck, liver or kidney cancer. The CDR3 DNA reads TGTGCCAGCAGTCCTTCACTAGCGGGAGCCTACGAGCAGTACTTC. Translated, it gives CASSPSLAGAYEQYF.